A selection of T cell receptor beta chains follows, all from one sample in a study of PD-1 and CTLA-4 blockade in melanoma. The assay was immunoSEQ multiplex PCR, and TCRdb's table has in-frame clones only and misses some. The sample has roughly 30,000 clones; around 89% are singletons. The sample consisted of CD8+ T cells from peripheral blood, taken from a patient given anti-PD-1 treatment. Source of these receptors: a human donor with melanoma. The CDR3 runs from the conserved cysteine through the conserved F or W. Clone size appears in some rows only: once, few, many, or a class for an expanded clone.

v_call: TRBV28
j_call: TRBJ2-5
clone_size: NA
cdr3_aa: CASSSLVASGGKGETQYF

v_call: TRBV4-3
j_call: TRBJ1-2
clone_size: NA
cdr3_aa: CASSQDHSNYGYTF

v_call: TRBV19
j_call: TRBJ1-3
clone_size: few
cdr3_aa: CASSIKGHSGNTIYF

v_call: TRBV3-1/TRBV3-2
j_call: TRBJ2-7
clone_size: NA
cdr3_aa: CASSPGLALSEQYF

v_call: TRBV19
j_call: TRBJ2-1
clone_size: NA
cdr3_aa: CASSLGQGGYNEQFF

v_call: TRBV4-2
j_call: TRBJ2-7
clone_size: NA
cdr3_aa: CASSQEQGPNGQYF

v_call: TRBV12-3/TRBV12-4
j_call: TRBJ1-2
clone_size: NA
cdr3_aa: CASSPTGLQGTF

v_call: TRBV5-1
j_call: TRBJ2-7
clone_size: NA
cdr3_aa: CASSSGLVDEQYF

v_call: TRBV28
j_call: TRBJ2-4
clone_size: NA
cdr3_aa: CASSFKFRFLAKNIQYF

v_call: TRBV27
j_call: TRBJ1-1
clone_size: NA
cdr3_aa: CASIPAGQMNTEAFF

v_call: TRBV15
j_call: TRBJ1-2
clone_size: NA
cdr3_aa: CATSRNRADGGYTF

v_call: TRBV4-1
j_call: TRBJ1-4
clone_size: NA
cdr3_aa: CASSQNSLGNEKLFF

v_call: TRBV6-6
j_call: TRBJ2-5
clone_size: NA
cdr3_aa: CASSWVWGGEETQYF

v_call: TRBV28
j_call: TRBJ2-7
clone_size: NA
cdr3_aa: CATQAEGAPEEQYF

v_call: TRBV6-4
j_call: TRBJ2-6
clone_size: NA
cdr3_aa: CASSDSPGASSGANVLTF

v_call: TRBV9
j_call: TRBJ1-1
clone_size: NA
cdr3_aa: CASSVAVNTEAFF

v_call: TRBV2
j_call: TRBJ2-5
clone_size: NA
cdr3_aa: CASSGLLSKRGETQYF

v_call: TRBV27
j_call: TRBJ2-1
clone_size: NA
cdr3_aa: CASSLNLVNEQFF

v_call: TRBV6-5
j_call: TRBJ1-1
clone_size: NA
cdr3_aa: CASSYPAGTEAFF

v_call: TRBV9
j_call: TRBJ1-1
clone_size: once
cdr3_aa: CASSVGGGTTEAFF

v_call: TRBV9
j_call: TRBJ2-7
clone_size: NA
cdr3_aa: CASSVDGTGGAEQYF

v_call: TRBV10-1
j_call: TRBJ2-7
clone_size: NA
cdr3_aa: CASPSRDGYEQYF

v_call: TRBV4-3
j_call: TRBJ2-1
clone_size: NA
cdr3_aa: CASSQEISSYNEQFF

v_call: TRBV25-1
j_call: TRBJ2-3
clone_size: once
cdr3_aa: CASSVDRAVTDTQYF

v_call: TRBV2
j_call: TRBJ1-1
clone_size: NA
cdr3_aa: CASSESAGAKNRAFF

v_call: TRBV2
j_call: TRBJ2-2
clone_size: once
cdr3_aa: CASRSRTINTGELFF

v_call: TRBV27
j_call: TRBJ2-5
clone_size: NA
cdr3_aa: CASSLSGRRIAGQETQYF

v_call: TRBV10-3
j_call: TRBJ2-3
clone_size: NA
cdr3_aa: CAISESRSGGAVDTQYF

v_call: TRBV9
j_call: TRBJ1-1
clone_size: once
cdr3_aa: CASSPPRAGNTEAFF

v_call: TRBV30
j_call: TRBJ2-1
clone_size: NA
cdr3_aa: CAWSASSGAANEQFF

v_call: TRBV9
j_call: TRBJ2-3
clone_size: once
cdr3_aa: CASSISGGAADTQYF

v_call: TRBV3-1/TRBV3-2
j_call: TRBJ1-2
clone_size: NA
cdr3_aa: CASSPEGTEYGYTF

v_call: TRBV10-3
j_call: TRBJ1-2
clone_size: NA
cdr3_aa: CAINLQGKGDGYTF

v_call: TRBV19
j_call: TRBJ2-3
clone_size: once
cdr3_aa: CASSIGGTQYF

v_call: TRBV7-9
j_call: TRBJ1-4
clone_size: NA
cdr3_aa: CASSHREEKLFF

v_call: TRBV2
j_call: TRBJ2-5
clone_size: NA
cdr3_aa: CASIRSWAQYF

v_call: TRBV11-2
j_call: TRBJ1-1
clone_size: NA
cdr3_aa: CASSLIQGGTEAFF

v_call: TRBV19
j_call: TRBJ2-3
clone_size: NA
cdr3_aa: CASTPRVASTDTQYF

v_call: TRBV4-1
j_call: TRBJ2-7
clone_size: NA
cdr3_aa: CASSQERGLGVNEQYF

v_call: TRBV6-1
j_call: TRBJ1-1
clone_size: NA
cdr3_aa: CASSEALQSGLNTEAFF

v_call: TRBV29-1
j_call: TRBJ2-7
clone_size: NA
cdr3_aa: CSVRTTGIYEQYF

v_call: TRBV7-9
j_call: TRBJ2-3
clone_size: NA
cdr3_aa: CASSFLAGSTDTQYF

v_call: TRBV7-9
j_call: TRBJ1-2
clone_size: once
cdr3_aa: CASSFQGYYGYTF

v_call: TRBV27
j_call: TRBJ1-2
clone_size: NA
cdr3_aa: CASSSGQGVHGYTF

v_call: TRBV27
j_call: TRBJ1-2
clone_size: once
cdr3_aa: CASSSFRDALGYGYTF

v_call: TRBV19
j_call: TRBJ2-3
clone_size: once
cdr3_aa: CASSGLAGVDTQYF

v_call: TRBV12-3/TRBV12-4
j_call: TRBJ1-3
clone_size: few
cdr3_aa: CASVGFSGNTIYF

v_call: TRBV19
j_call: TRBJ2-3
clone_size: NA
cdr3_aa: CASSTWTSGRSTDTQYF

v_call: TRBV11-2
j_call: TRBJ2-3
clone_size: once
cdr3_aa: CASSSGQGGAFTDTQYF

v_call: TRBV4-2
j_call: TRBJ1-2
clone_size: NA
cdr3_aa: CASSHSSGGDTANYGYTF